This T cell receptor (beta chain) was identified during a study of control samples from healthy donors and cancer patients. This CDR3 region has 20 residues. Trimming at V came to 1 base and at J to 1 base, leaving 14 bases not matched to a gene. Germline V gene sequence: CDR1 MDHEN, CDR2 SYDVKM. Libraries were prepared by immunoSEQ multiplex PCR; TCRdb keeps only in-frame clonotypes and omits some of them. Here the sample spans fewer than 60,000 clones, roughly 95% being singletons. The receptor was derived from a young man in good health. The V and J genes are TRBV28 and TRBJ2-3, with 10 bases aligning to TRBD1. Sequencing was performed on blood. The CDR3, as DNA: TGTGCCAGCAGTTTATTGTTGTTTGGGACAGGGGCCACTCGCACAGATACGCAGTATTTT. Translating it yields CASSLLLFGTGATRTDTQYF.